The present entry profiles one T cell receptor (beta chain) with its context. Its antigen is currently not known. Base qualities are missing; no much larger clone stands one base away. The data are from a study of PD-1 blockade in classical Hodgkin lymphoma (dated by TCRdb to the early 2020s). Broadly, across the study: Nivolumab dosing was 3 mg/kg intravenously every 2 weeks, continuing until either disease progression or unacceptable toxicity. A peripheral blood immune signature of response to PD-1 blockade in classical Hodgkin lymphoma was defined using TCR beta sequencing and CyTOF. The paper as a whole reports these results and caveats: Among trial patients, those achieving complete response had baseline diversity similar to that of newly diagnosed patients, while diversity was significantly lower in partial responders and progressors. Patients starting nivolumab less than 1 year after ASCT had lower diversity and were excluded from later analyses to avoid confounding by immune reconstitution. Baseline TCR diversity was reported to be lower in newly diagnosed patients than in healthy donors and to be lower still in relapsed/refractory patients. Only a single clinical trial cohort was studied, and what caused the repertoire differences, possibly disease activity or prior therapy, remained undefined. CD4+ but not CD8+ TCR diversity rose significantly by C4D1 (p=0.0027 vs p=0.16), most apparent in complete responders (p=0.02).

The junction carries 10 bases between V and J, which are trimmed by 4 bases and 7 bases respectively. CDR1 and CDR2, looked up from the germline V gene, are SGHDN and FVKESK. Measured from the cysteine to the phenylalanine, the CDR3 is 12 residues long. Of all the DNA, just the CDR3 is kept, 36 bases in frame from base 1. Genomic DNA was isolated using the Qiagen DNeasy kit from unsorted PBMCs as well as from negatively selected CD4+ and CD8+ fractions. Using primers that anneal to V and J segments, immunoSEQ multiplex PCR amplified the TCR beta CDR3 regions. A synthetic immune receptor repertoire was used to minimize amplification bias, and any remaining bias was removed computationally after sequencing. Per the original workflow: Custom Python scripts were used to quantify repertoire diversity as the Shannon entropy index. The unsorted, CD4+ and CD8+ repertoires were each analyzed separately, with the exception of combined analyses, where CD4+ and CD8+ sequences were merged in silico. A clone was considered expanded if an increase in frequency of at least 2-fold after treatment relative to C1D1 was found, and a pseudocount of 0.5 was applied to clones undetected at baseline. Clones with 0 or 1 copy at C1D1 were classified as singleton clones, and clones with 2 or more copies were classified as non-singleton clones. Clones expanded in unsorted samples were assigned a CD4+, CD8+ or unknown annotation through matching of protein sequences in sorted samples from the same patient. Wilcoxon tests were applied to paired samples to test diversity changes from C1D1 to C4D1. In its TCRdb copy, this immuneACCESS table keeps in-frame sequences only and misses some clones. Where compared with another copy, unresolved V genes explain less than half of these, and the others have no known cause. V, J and clone size derive from that table, while D and trimming were established from the DNA sequence. The sample table contains about 32,000 clones; only one count was recorded for 81% of them. The top ten constitute about 15% of the sample.

In the paper's terms, the time point label means: cycle 4 day 1 (C4D1), after around six weeks of nivolumab. Every trial patient had relapsed after autologous stem cell transplantation, and cohorts A, B and C differed in prior brentuximab vedotin exposure. The trial cohort included fewer than 65 patients with relapsed/refractory classical Hodgkin lymphoma, and each patient had a best overall response of complete response, partial response or progressive disease. Trial patients were treated with single-agent nivolumab in the multi-cohort phase II CheckMate 205 trial. Best overall response was determined by an independent review committee according to the 2007 International Working Group response criteria. Trial PBMCs were collected just before the start of nivolumab (C1D1) and during therapy at cycle 2 day 1 and cycle 4 day 1. After peripheral blood was drawn into 8 mL Vacutainer Cell Preparation Tubes, PBMCs were isolated by centrifugation and then cryopreserved.

This receptor was identified in a human donor with classical Hodgkin lymphoma. Here the chain combines TRBV14 and TRBJ1-1; there is no confident call for the D gene. The sequencing here drew on peripheral blood mononuclear cells (PBMCs), taken before the fourth cycle of nivolumab. The CDR3 region has the sequence CASSRIIGEAFF. DNA sequence: TGTGCCAGCAGCCGTATAATCGGTGAAGCTTTCTTT.